Listed here are 10 T cell receptor beta chains from one sample, sequenced in a study of T cell responses to AZD1222 COVID-19 vaccine. The protocol was immunoSEQ multiplex PCR, while the TCRdb copy is restricted to in-frame clones and leaves out a portion. The data hold about 56,000 clones, with 70% to 90% observed a single time. Sample: peripheral blood, taken on day 0 of AZD1222 vaccination. All receptors derive from an adult in good health.

V usage is TRBV12-3 or TRBV12-4 and J usage is TRBJ2-3; D not resolved. The CDR3 has 13 residues. V was cut by 8 bases and J by 3 bases, with 12 bases left in between. The CDR3 protein is CASRFGATDTQYF. CDR3 nucleotide sequence: TGTGCCAGCCGCTTTGGTGCGACAGATACGCAGTATTTT.

V gene TRBV29-1 combines with J gene TRBJ1-3; D is uncertain. The CDR3 is made up of 14 amino acids. CDR1 and CDR2 (germline): SQVTM, ANQGSEA. V was cut by 2 bases and J by 0 bases, with 8 bases left in between. CDR3 sequence: CSVEIPGSGNTIYF. CDR3 DNA: TGCAGCGTTGAAATTCCTGGCTCTGGAAACACCATATATTTT.

CDR3 residues: CASSRDSSYEQYF. The CDR3 coding sequence is TGTGCCAGCAGTCGGGACAGTTCCTACGAGCAGTACTTC. V gene TRBV7-6 combines with J gene TRBJ2-7; 7 bases agree with TRBD1. Germline CDR1 and CDR2: SGHVS and FNYEAQ. CDR3 length: 13 amino acids. V was clipped by 6 bases and J by 1 base; unmatched bases: 3.

CDR3 sequence: CASSLRTGDTGELFF. The DNA of the CDR3 is TGTGCCAGCAGCCTCAGGACAGGGGACACCGGGGAGCTGTTTTTT. The chain is built from TRBV14 and TRBJ2-2; TRBD1 agrees at 9 bases. V gave up 4 bases and J gave up 3 bases; unmatched junction bases: 3. The CDR3 spans 15 residues. The germline gives CDR1 SGHDN, CDR2 FVKESK.

The rearrangement uses TRBV24-1 and TRBJ2-2; 9 bases map to TRBD1. In germline, CDR1 is KGHDR, CDR2 SFDVKD. CDR3 length: 14 residues. Trimming removed 10 bases from V and 4 bases from J; junction bases left unmatched: 6. CDR3 sequence reads: CATRDRVSTGELFF. The CDR3 bases are TGTGCCACGCGGGACAGGGTGAGCACCGGGGAGCTGTTTTTT.

The CDR3 loop reads CASSSWDRGTDTQYF. In nucleotides, the CDR3 is TGTGCCAGCAGCTCTTGGGACAGGGGTACAGATACGCAGTATTTT. The rearrangement links TRBV13 to TRBJ2-3; 10 nucleotides match TRBD1. The germline CDR1 and CDR2 sequences are PRHDT and FYEKMQ (reference sequence). The CDR3 spans 15 residues. V lost 4 bases to trimming and J lost 3 bases; unmatched junction nucleotides: 4.

V and J are TRBV7-9 and TRBJ2-7, with 7 bases aligning to TRBD1. The germline gives CDR1 SEHNR, CDR2 FQNEAQ (reference sequence). V trimming: 5 bases; J trimming: 2 bases; junction bases outside the gene matches: 3. This CDR3 has 13 residues. CDR3 DNA: TGTGCCAGCAGCCCGCAGGGGGCCTACGAGCAGTACTTC. This gives the protein CASSPQGAYEQYF.

The chain employs TRBV15 and TRBJ2-1; D unresolved. Trimming removed 0 bases from V and 6 bases from J, with 6 bases in between. Germline V gene sequence: CDR1 LNHNV, CDR2 YYDKDF (reference sequence). This CDR3 contains 13 residues. CDR3 protein: CATSRDLGNEQFF. The DNA for the CDR3 is TGTGCCACCAGCAGAGATTTGGGCAATGAGCAGTTCTTC. The full variable domain, completed using reference TRBV15 and TRBJ2-1, is DAMVIQNPRYQVTQFGKPVTLSCSQTLNHNVMYWYQQKSSQAPKLLFHYYDKDFNNEADTPDNFQSRRPNTSFCFLDIRSPGLGDTAMYLCATSRDLGNEQFFGPGTRLTVL.

The rearrangement uses TRBV19 and TRBJ1-1, with a weak D call TRBD1 (5 bases). V gave up 7 bases and J gave up 1 base, with 13 bases separating them. The CDR3 runs 14 residues. Germline V CDR1 and CDR2: LNHDA, SQIVND (reference sequence). This CDR3 reads CASNLDTQNTEAFF. In nucleotides, the CDR3 is TGTGCCAGTAACCTGGACACACAGAACACTGAAGCTTTCTTT.

The rearrangement links TRBV15 to TRBJ2-1, with D unclear. The CDR3 runs 12 residues. The germline V gene encodes CDR1 LNHNV and CDR2 YYDKDF (reference sequence). With 0 bases removed from V and 9 bases from J, the gap between germline ends came to 6 bases. The CDR3 loop is CATSRDWGEQFF. The CDR3, as DNA: TGTGCCACCAGCAGAGATTGGGGTGAGCAGTTCTTC. The variable domain in full, with the rest retrieved from reference TRBV15 and TRBJ2-1, is DAMVIQNPRYQVTQFGKPVTLSCSQTLNHNVMYWYQQKSSQAPKLLFHYYDKDFNNEADTPDNFQSRRPNTSFCFLDIRSPGLGDTAMYLCATSRDWGEQFFGPGTRLTVL.